These T cell receptor beta chains were read from a single sample in a study of blood T cell repertoires in COVID-19. This table comes from immunoSEQ multiplex PCR, and its TCRdb copy is limited to in-frame clones, with some not included. The sample has around 120,000 clones, under 80% seen once. Input material: peripheral blood. These receptors were obtained from a man aged 50 to 60 with acute or convalescent COVID-19. Each CDR3 is given with its conserved first and last residue. A D gene is named only where the DNA matches it firmly. Some rows mark clone size as missing; the rest say once, few, many or name a class of expanded clone.

CDR3,DNA,J,size,D,V
CASSLTRGSVNGYTF,TGTGCCAGCAGTCTTACGAGGGGGTCGGTAAATGGCTACACCTTC,TRBJ1-2,NA,NA,TRBV6-2/TRBV6-3
CASSLIAGHFYNEQFF,TGTGCCAGCAGCTTGATAGCGGGACACTTCTACAATGAGCAGTTCTTC,TRBJ2-1,NA,TRBD2,TRBV5-6
CATAKFSGETQYF,TGTGCCACCGCGAAGTTTTCGGGGGAGACCCAGTACTTC,TRBJ2-5,NA,NA,TRBV2
CASSMTGEQYF,TGTGCCAGTAGTATGACGGGGGAGCAGTACTTC,TRBJ2-7,NA,NA,TRBV19
CASSVAGSPGQGAGNIQYF,TGTGCCAGCAGCGTAGCTGGATCACCGGGACAGGGGGCTGGAAACATTCAGTACTTC,TRBJ2-4,NA,TRBD1,TRBV9
CASSVEGASPLHF,TGTGCCAGCAGTGTGGAGGGAGCTTCACCCCTCCACTTT,TRBJ1-6,many,NA,TRBV2
CASSEFAGENSPLHF,TGCGCCAGCAGCGAATTCGCGGGAGAGAATTCACCCCTCCACTTT,TRBJ1-6,NA,NA,TRBV5-1
CASSLEGLAGDLHEQFF,TGTGCCAGCAGCTTAGAGGGACTAGCGGGGGATTTGCATGAGCAGTTCTTC,TRBJ2-1,NA,TRBD2,TRBV11-2
CATSAQGNSDEKLFF,TGTGCCACCAGCGCCCAGGGAAACTCGGATGAAAAACTGTTTTTT,TRBJ1-4,NA,NA,TRBV15
CASSIIGVGQPQHF,TGTGCCAGTAGTATTATCGGGGTTGGCCAGCCCCAGCATTTT,TRBJ1-5,NA,NA,TRBV19
CASSYLGGRGKTQYF,TGTGCCAGCAGTTACCTCGGCGGGAGGGGGAAGACCCAGTACTTC,TRBJ2-5,NA,TRBD2,TRBV6-5
CASSQGLTTIAKNIQYF,TGTGCCAGCAGCCAAGGACTAACCACTATAGCCAAAAACATTCAGTACTTC,TRBJ2-4,NA,NA,TRBV3-1/TRBV3-2
CASSLAAGDYGYTF,TGTGCCAGCAGCTTGGCCGCAGGGGACTATGGCTACACCTTC,TRBJ1-2,NA,NA,TRBV5-4
CASPLRVPSYEQYF,TGTGCCAGTCCCCTGAGGGTTCCATCCTACGAGCAGTACTTC,TRBJ2-7,NA,NA,TRBV5-8
CASGRQSYEQYF,TGCGCCAGCGGGAGGCAGTCCTACGAGCAGTACTTC,TRBJ2-7,once,NA,TRBV5-1
CASSLLTGFSSTGELFF,TGCGCCAGCAGCTTGCTGACAGGGTTCTCGAGCACCGGGGAGCTGTTTTTT,TRBJ2-2,few,TRBD1,TRBV5-1
CASSQAGARYEQYF,TGTGCCAGCAGCCAGGCGGGGGCGAGGTACGAGCAGTACTTC,TRBJ2-7,once,NA,TRBV5-6
CASLAQNTGELFF,TGCGCCAGCCTTGCACAGAACACCGGGGAGCTGTTTTTT,TRBJ2-2,NA,NA,TRBV10-2
CASIEHRAYGYTF,TGTGCCAGCATTGAACATAGAGCATATGGCTACACCTTC,TRBJ1-2,NA,NA,TRBV2
CASSLRDMDSPLHF,TGCGCCAGCAGCTTACGGGACATGGATTCACCCCTCCACTTT,TRBJ1-6,NA,NA,TRBV5-1
CASSEGGGTQYF,TGTGCCAGTAGTGAGGGAGGGGGTACGCAGTATTTT,TRBJ2-3,NA,NA,TRBV19
CASSFKRQGIIEQFF,TGTGCCAGCAGTTTCAAGAGACAGGGGATCATTGAGCAGTTCTTC,TRBJ2-1,NA,TRBD1,TRBV28
CASSSNGWPYGYTF,TGTGCCAGCAGTTCTAACGGGTGGCCATATGGCTACACCTTC,TRBJ1-2,NA,NA,TRBV28
CASSLEQALLGYTF,TGTGCCAGCAGCTTAGAACAGGCCCTCCTCGGCTACACCTTC,TRBJ1-2,once,NA,TRBV7-9
CAITVQGSDHGYTF,TGTGCCATCACGGTACAGGGGTCGGACCATGGCTACACCTTC,TRBJ1-2,NA,TRBD1,TRBV10-3
CALGPDNNSPLHF,TGTGCCTTGGGGCCGGATAATAATTCACCCCTCCACTTT,TRBJ1-6,few,NA,TRBV6-5
CASSFHPRDFTDTQYF,TGTGCCAGCAGCTTTCACCCCAGGGACTTCACAGATACGCAGTATTTT,TRBJ2-3,NA,NA,TRBV7-3
CASSVLQGKTQYF,TGTGCCAGCAGCGTATTACAGGGGAAGACCCAGTACTTC,TRBJ2-5,NA,TRBD1,TRBV9
CASTDLQGDVQYF,TGTGCCAGTACCGACCTCCAGGGGGACGTGCAGTACTTC,TRBJ2-7,NA,TRBD1,TRBV19
CAISESDGGGVAYEQYF,TGTGCCATCAGTGAGTCCGACGGCGGGGGGGTAGCCTACGAGCAGTACTTC,TRBJ2-7,NA,TRBD2,TRBV10-3
CASNERGYTDTQYF,TGTGCCAGCAATGAGCGGGGTTACACAGATACGCAGTATTTT,TRBJ2-3,few,TRBD2,TRBV2
CATALSSGEETQYF,TGTGCCACCGCCCTATCTAGCGGGGAGGAGACCCAGTACTTC,TRBJ2-5,NA,TRBD2,TRBV10-3
CASSSGTGSDTQYF,TGTGCCAGCAGCTCCGGGACAGGGTCAGATACGCAGTATTTT,TRBJ2-3,NA,TRBD1,TRBV11-2
CASRPGTSLNTGELFF,TGTGCCAGCAGGCCCGGGACTAGCCTGAACACCGGGGAGCTGTTTTTT,TRBJ2-2,once,TRBD2,TRBV2
CASSLGGAGALYGYTF,TGTGCCAGCAGCCTGGGGGGCGCGGGGGCCCTCTATGGCTACACCTTC,TRBJ1-2,NA,NA,TRBV28
CASSFPSGSFWTDMDNEQFF,TGTGCCAGCAGTTTTCCTAGCGGGAGCTTTTGGACAGATATGGACAATGAGCAGTTCTTC,TRBJ2-1,NA,TRBD2,TRBV28
CASSILEAGANVLTF,TGTGCCAGTAGTATATTGGAGGCTGGGGCCAACGTCCTGACTTTC,TRBJ2-6,once,NA,TRBV19
CASSLQGSDEKLFF,TGTGCCAGCAGTTTGCAGGGGTCTGATGAAAAACTGTTTTTT,TRBJ1-4,NA,NA,TRBV27
CASSSTTSGRAPYEQYF,TGTGCCAGCAGTAGTACGACTAGCGGGAGAGCACCCTACGAGCAGTACTTC,TRBJ2-7,NA,TRBD2,TRBV27